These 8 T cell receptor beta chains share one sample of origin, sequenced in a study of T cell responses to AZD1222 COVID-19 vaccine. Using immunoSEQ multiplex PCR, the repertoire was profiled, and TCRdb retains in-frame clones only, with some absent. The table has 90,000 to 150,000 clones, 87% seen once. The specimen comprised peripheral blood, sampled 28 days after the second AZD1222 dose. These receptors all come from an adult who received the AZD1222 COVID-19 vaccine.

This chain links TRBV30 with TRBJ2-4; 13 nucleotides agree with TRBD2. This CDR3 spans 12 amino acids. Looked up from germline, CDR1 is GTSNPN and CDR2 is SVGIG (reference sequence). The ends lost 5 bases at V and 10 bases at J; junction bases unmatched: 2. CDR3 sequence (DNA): TGTGCCTGGGGGACTAGCGGGGAGATTCAGTACTTC. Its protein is CAWGTSGEIQYF.

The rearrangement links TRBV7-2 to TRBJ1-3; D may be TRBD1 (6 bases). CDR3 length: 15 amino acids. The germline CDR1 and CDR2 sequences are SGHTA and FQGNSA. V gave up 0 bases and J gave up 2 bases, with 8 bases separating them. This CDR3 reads CASSLASGAGNTIYF. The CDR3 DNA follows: TGTGCCAGCAGCTTAGCGTCAGGGGCTGGAAACACCATATATTTT.

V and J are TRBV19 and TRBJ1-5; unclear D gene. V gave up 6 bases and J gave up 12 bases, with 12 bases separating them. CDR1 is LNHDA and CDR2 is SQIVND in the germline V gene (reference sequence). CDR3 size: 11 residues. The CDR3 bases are TGTGCCAGTAGCCGGTGGGAGGACCAGCATTTT. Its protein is CASSRWEDQHF. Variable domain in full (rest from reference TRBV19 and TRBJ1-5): DGGITQSPKYLFRKEGQNVTLSCEQNLNHDAMYWYRQDPGQGLRLIYYSQIVNDFQKGDIAEGYSVSREKKESFPLTVTSAQKNPTAFYLCASSRWEDQHFGDGTRLSIL.

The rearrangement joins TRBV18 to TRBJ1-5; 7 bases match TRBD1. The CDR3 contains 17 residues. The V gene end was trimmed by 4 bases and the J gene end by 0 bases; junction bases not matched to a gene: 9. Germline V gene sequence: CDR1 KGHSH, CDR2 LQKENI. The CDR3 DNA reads TGTGCCAGCTCACTAGGACAGGCGGGAAATAGCAATCAGCCCCAGCATTTT. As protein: CASSLGQAGNSNQPQHF.

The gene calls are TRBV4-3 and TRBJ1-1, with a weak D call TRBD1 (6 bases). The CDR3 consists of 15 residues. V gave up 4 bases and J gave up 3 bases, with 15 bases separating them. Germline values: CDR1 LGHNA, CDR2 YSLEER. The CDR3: CASSLYGKGDTEAFF. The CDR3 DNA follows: TGCGCCAGCAGCCTATACGGGAAGGGGGACACTGAAGCTTTCTTT.

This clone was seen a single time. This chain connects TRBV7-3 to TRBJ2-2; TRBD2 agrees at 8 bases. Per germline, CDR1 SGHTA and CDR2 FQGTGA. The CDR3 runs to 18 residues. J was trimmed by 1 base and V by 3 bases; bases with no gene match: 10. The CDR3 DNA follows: TGTGCCAGCAGCTTCGGCGGGAAAACTAGCGGGAACACCGGGGAGCTGTTTTTT. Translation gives CASSFGGKTSGNTGELFF.

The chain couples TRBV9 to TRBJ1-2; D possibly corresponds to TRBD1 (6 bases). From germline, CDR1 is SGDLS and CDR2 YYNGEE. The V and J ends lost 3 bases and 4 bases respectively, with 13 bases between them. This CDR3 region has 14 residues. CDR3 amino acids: CASSAQGTGYGYTF. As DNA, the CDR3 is TGTGCCAGCAGCGCACAGGGAACTGGCTATGGCTACACCTTC.

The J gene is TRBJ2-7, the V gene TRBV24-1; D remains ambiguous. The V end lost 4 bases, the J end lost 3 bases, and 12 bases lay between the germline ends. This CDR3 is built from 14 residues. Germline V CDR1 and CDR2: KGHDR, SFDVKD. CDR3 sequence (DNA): TGTGCCACCAGTGACCCTAGGGCCAGCTACGAGCAGTACTTC. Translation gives CATSDPRASYEQYF.